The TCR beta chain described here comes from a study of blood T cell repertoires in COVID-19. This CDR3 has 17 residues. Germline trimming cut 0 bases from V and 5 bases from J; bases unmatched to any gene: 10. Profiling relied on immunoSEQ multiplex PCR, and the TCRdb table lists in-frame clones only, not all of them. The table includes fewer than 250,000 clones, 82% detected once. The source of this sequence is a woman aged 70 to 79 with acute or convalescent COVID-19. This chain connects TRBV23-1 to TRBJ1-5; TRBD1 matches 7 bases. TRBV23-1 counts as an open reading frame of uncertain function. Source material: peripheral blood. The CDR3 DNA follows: TGCGCCAGCAGTCAATCGAAGTTTACAGGGGCTTATCAGCCCCAGCATTTT. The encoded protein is CASSQSKFTGAYQPQHF.